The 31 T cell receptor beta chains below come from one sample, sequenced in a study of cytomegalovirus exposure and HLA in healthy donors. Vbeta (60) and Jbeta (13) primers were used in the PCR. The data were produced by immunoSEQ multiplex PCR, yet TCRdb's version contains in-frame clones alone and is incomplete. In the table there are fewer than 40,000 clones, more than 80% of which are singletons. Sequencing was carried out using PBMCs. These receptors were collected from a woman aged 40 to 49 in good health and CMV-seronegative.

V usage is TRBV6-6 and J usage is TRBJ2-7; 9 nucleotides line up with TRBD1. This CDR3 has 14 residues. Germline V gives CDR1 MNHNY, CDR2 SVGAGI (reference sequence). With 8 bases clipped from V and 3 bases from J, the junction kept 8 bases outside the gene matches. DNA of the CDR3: TGTGCCAGCTGCCAGGGGACAGGGTACTACGAGCAGTACGTC. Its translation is CASCQGTGYYEQYV.

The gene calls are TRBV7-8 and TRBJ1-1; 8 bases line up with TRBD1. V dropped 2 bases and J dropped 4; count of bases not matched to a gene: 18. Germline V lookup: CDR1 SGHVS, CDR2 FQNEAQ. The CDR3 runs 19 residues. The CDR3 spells CASSLYRTGRGNSGTEAFF. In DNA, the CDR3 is TGTGCCAGCAGCTTATACCGGACAGGGAGGGGGAACTCGGGCACTGAAGCTTTCTTT.

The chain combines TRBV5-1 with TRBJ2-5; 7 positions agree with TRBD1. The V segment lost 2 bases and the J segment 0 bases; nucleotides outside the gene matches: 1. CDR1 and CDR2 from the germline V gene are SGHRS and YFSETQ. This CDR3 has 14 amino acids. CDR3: CASSFQGDQETQYF. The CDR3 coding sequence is TGCGCCAGCAGCTTCCAGGGGGACCAAGAGACCCAGTACTTC.

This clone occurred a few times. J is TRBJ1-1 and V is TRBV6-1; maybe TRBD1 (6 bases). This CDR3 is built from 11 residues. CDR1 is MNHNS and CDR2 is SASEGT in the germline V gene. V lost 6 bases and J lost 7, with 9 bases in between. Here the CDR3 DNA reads TGTGCCAGCAGCGCGACAGGTGAAGCTTTCTTT. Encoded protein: CASSATGEAFF.

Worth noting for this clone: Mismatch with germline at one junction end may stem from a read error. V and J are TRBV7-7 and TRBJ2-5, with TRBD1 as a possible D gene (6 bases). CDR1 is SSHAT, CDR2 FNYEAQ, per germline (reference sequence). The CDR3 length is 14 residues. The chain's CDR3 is CASSPQGSQETQYF. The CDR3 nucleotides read TGTGCTAGCAGCCCACAGGGTTCCCAGGAGACCCAGTACTTC. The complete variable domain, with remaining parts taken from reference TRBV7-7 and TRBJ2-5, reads GAGVSQSPRYKVTKRGQDVTLRCDPISSHATLYWYQQALGQGPEFLTYFNYEAQPDKSGLPSDRFSAERPEGSISTLTIQRTEQRDSAMYRCASSPQGSQETQYFGPGTRLLVL.

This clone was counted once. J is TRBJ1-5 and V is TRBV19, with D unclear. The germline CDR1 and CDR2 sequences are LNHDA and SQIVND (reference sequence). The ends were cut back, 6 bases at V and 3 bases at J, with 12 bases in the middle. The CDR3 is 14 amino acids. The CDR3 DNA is TGTGCCAGTAGGTTCAGCGGCTACAATCAGCCCCAGCATTTT. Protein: CASRFSGYNQPQHF. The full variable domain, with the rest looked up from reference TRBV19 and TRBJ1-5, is DGGITQSPKYLFRKEGQNVTLSCEQNLNHDAMYWYRQDPGQGLRLIYYSQIVNDFQKGDIAEGYSVSREKKESFPLTVTSAQKNPTAFYLCASRFSGYNQPQHFGDGTRLSIL.

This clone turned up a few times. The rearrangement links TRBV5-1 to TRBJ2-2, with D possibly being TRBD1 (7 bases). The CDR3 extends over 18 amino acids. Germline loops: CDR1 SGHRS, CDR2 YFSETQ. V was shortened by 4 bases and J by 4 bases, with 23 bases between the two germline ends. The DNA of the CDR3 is TGCGCCAGCAGCCAAATCCCAGGGGGAGGAGCGACCACCGGGGAGCTGTTTTTT. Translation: CASSQIPGGGATTGELFF. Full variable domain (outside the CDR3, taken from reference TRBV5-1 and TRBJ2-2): KAGVTQTPRYLIKTRGQQVTLSCSPISGHRSVSWYQQTPGQGLQFLFEYFSETQRNKGNFPGRFSGRQFSNSRSEMNVSTLELGDSALYLCASSQIPGGGATTGELFFGEGSRLTVL.

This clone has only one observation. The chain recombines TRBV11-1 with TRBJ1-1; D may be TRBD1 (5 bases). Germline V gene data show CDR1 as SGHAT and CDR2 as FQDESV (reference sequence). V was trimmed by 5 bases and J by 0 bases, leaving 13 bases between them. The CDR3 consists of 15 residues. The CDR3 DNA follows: TGTGCCAGCAGCGATTGGACAAGACTGAACACTGAAGCTTTCTTT. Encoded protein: CASSDWTRLNTEAFF.

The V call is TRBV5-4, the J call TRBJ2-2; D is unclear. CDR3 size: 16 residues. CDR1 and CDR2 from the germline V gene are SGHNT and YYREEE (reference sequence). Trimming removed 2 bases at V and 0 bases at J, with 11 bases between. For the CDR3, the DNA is TGTGCCAGCAGCTTCAGGAAATTCGCGAACACCGGGGAGCTGTTTTTT. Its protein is CASSFRKFANTGELFF.

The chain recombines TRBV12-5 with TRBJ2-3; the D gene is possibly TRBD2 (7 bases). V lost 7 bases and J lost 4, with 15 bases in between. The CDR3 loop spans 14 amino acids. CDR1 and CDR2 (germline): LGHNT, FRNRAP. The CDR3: CASAPGEGADTQYF. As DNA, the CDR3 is TGTGCTAGTGCCCCGGGGGAGGGGGCAGATACGCAGTATTTT.

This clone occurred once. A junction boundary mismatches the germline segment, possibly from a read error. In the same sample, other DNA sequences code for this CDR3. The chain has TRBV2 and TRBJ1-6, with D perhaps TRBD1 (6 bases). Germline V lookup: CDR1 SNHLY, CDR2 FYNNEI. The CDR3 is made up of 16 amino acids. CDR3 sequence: CASSVPLTGYNSPLHF. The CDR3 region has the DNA TGCGCCAGCAGTGTCCCCTTGACAGGCTATAATTCACCCCTCCACTTT. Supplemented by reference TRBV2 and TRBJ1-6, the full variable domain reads EPEVTQTPSHQVTQMGQEVILRCVPISNHLYFYWYRQILGQKVEFLVSFYNNEISEKSEIFDDQFSVERPDGSNFTLKIRSTKLEDSAMYFCASSVPLTGYNSPLHFGNGTRLTVT.

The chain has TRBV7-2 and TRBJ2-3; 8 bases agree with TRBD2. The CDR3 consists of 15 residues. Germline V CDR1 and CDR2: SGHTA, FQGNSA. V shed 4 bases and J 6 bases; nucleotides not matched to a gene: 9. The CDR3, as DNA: TGTGCCAGCAGCTCCCACCGGGGGGGCCTGGATACGCAGTATTTT. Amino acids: CASSSHRGGLDTQYF.

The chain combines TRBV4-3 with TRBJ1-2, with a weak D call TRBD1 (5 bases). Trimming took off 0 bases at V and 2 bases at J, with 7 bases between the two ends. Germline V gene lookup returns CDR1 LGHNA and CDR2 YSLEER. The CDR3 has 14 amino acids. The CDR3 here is CASSQESGNYGYTF. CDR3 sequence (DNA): TGCGCCAGCAGCCAAGAATCAGGGAACTATGGCTACACCTTC.

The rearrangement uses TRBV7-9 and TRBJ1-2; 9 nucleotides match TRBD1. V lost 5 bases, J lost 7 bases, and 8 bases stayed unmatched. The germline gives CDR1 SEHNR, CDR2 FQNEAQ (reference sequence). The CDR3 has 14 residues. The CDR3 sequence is CASSKQGAQGGYTF. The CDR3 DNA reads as TGTGCCAGCAGCAAACAGGGGGCGCAGGGTGGCTACACCTTC.

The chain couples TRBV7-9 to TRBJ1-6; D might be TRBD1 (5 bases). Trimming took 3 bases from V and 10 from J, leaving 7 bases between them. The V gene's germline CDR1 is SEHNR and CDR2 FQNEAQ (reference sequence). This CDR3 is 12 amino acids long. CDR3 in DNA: TGTGCCAGCAGCTTGCAGGGATCACCCCTCCACTTT. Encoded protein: CASSLQGSPLHF. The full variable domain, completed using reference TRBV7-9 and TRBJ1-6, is DTGVSQNPRHKITKRGQNVTFRCDPISEHNRLYWYRQTLGQGPEFLTYFQNEAQLEKSRLLSDRFSAERPKGSFSTLEIQRTEQGDSAMYLCASSLQGSPLHFGNGTRLTVT.

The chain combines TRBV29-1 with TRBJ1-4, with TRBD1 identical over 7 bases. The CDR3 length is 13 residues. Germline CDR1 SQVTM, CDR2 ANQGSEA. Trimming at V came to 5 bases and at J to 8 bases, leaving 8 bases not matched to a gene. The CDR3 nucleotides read TGCAGCGTTTCCCGGGACAGTGGAGAAAAACTGTTTTTT. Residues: CSVSRDSGEKLFF.

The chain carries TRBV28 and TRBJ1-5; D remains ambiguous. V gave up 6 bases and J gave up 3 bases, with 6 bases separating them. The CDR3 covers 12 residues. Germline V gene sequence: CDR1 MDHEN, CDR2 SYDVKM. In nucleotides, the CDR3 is TGTGCCAGCAGGAGACTCAATCAGCCCCAGCATTTT. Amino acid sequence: CASRRLNQPQHF.

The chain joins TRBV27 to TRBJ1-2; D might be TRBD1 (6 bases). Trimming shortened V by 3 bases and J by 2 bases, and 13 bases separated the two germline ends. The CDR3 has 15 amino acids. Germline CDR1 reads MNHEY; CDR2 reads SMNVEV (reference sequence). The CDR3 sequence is CASSFGGAQNYGYTF. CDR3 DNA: TGTGCCAGCAGTTTCGGGGGGGCGCAGAACTATGGCTACACCTTC.

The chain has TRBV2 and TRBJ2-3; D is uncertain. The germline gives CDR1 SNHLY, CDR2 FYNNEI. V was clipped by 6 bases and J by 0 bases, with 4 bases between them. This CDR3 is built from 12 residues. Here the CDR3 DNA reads TGTGCCAGCAGCCTCAGCACAGATACGCAGTATTTT. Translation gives CASSLSTDTQYF. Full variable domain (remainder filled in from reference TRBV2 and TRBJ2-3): EPEVTQTPSHQVTQMGQEVILRCVPISNHLYFYWYRQILGQKVEFLVSFYNNEISEKSEIFDDQFSVERPDGSNFTLKIRSTKLEDSAMYFCASSLSTDTQYFGPGTRLTVL.

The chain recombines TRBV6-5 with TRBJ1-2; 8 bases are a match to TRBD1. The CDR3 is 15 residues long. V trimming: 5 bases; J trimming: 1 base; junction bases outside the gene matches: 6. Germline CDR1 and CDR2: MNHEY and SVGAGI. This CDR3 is CASSNRGIFNYGYTF. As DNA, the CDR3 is TGTGCCAGCAGTAACAGGGGGATATTTAACTATGGCTACACCTTC.

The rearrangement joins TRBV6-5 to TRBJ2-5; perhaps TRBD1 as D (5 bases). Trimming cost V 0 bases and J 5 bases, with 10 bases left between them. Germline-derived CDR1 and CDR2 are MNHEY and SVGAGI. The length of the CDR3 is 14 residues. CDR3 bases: TGTGCCAGCAGTTACTCGATAGCAGGGGAGACCCAGTACTTC. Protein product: CASSYSIAGETQYF.

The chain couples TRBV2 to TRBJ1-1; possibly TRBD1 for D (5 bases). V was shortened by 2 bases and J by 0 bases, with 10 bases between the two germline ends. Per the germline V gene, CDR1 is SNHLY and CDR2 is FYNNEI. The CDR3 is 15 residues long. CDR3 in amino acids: CASSESGALNTEAFF. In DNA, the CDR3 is TGTGCCAGCAGTGAATCTGGGGCCCTGAACACTGAAGCTTTCTTT. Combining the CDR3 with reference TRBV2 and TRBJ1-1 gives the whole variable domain EPEVTQTPSHQVTQMGQEVILRCVPISNHLYFYWYRQILGQKVEFLVSFYNNEISEKSEIFDDQFSVERPDGSNFTLKIRSTKLEDSAMYFCASSESGALNTEAFFGQGTRLTVV.

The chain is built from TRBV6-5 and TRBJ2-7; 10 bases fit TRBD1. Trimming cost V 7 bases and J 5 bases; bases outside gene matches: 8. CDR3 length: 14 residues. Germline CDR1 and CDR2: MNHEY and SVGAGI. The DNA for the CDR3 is TGTGCCAGCAAGATGACAGGGGGCTTCGACGAGCAGTACTTC. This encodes CASKMTGGFDEQYF.

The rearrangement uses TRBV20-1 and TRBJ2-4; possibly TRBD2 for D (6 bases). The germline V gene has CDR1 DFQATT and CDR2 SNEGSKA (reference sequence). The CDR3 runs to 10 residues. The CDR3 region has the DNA TGCAGGGCCGGAGGGAACATTCAGTACTTC. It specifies CRAGGNIQYF.

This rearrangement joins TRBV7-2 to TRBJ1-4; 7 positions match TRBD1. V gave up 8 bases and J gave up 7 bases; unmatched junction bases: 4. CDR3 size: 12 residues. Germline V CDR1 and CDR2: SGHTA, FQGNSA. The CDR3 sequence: CASSRQGEKLFF. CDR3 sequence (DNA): TGTGCCAGCTCCCGACAGGGTGAAAAACTGTTTTTT. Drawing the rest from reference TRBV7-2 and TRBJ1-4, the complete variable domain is GAGVSQSPSNKVTEKGKDVELRCDPISGHTALYWYRQSLGQGLEFLIYFQGNSAPDKSGLPSDRFSAERTGGSVSTLTIQRTQQEDSAVYLCASSRQGEKLFFGSGTQLSVL.

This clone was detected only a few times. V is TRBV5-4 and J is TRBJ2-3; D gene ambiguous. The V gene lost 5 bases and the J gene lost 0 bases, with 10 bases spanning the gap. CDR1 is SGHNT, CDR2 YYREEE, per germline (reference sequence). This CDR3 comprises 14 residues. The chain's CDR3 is CASSFPISTDTQYF. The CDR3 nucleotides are TGTGCCAGCAGTTTTCCCATTAGCACAGATACGCAGTATTTT.

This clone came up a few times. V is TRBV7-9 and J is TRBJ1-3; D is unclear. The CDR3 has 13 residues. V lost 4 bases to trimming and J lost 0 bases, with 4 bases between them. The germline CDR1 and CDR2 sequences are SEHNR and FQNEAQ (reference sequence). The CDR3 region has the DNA TGTGCCAGCAGCTACAACTCTGGAAACACCATATATTTT. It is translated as CASSYNSGNTIYF.

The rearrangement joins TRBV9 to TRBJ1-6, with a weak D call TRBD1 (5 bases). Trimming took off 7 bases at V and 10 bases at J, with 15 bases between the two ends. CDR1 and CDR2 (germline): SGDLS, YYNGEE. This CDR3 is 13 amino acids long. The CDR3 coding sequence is TGTGCCAGCGGGTTGGACAATTCCTCACCCCTCCACTTT. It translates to CASGLDNSSPLHF.

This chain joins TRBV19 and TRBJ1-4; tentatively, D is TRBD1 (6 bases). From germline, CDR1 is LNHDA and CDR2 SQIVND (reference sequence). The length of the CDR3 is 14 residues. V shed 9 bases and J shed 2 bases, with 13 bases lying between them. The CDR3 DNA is TGTGCCAGCGCACAGGGCGGCACTAATGAAAAACTGTTTTTT. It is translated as CASAQGGTNEKLFF.

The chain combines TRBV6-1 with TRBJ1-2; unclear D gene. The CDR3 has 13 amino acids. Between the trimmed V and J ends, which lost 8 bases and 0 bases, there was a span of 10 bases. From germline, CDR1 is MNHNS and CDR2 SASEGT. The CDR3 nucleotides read TGTGCCAGCTCACAGATCTCTAACTATGGCTACACCTTC. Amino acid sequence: CASSQISNYGYTF.

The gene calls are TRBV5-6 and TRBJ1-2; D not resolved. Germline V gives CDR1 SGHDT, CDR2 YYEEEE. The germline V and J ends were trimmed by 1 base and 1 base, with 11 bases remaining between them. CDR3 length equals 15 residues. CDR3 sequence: CASSLSGRSNYGYTF. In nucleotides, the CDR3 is TGTGCCAGCAGCTTGTCCGGGAGGAGTAACTATGGCTACACCTTC. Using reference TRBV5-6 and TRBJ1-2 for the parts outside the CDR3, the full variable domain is DAGVTQSPTHLIKTRGQQVTLRCSPKSGHDTVSWYQQALGQGPQFIFQYYEEEERQRGNFPDRFSGHQFPNYSSELNVNALLLGDSALYLCASSLSGRSNYGYTFGSGTRLTVV.